What follows are 6 T cell receptor beta chains derived from one specimen sequenced in a study of CD8+ T cells in alopecia areata. Sequencing relied on a cDNA template that was reverse transcribed from extracted RNA. Only in-frame clones appear in the TCRdb table, and some are missing; sequencing was by immunoSEQ multiplex PCR. The table shows tens of thousands of clones, with roughly 51% occurring only once. The source material was NKG2D-high CD8+ T cells sorted from blood. The receptor set was obtained from a human donor with alopecia areata.

In its sample, this clone was seen once. This chain connects TRBV11-2 to TRBJ2-5; D ambiguous. V was shortened by 1 base and J by 4 bases, with 13 bases between the two germline ends. The germline V gene encodes CDR1 SGHAT and CDR2 FQNNGV. The CDR3 covers 15 residues. CDR3 in DNA: TGTGCCAGCAGCTTAGGGGTTGGAATGGGAGAGACCCAGTACTTC. This encodes CASSLGVGMGETQYF.

The chain links TRBV5-1 to TRBJ2-7, with 9 positions matching TRBD1. V lost 4 bases and J lost 3; bases outside the gene matches: 8. The CDR3 loop spans 15 amino acids. Germline loops: CDR1 SGHRS, CDR2 YFSETQ. CDR3: CASSLGDRENYEQYF. DNA for the CDR3: TGCGCCAGCAGCCTGGGGGACAGGGAAAACTACGAGCAGTACTTC.

The V gene is TRBV6-5, the J gene TRBJ2-7; 9 nucleotides align to TRBD1. CDR3 size: 14 residues. The germline CDR1 and CDR2 sequences are MNHEY and SVGAGI. Unmatched junction bases numbered 6, after V lost 4 bases and J lost 5 bases. The CDR3 here is CASSWDRAPDEQYF. CDR3 DNA sequence: TGTGCCAGCAGTTGGGACAGGGCGCCGGACGAGCAGTACTTC.

This clone occurred once. The rearrangement links TRBV6-4 to TRBJ1-5, with 8 bases lining up with TRBD1. The germline V gene has CDR1 MRHNA and CDR2 SNTAGT. The CDR3 has 15 amino acids. J lost 5 bases, V lost 7 bases, and 10 bases had no gene match. DNA for the CDR3: TGTGCCAGCACCGGCCGGGACAGGAGTTATCAGCCCCAGCATTTT. Its protein product is CASTGRDRSYQPQHF.

The J gene is TRBJ2-3, the V gene TRBV5-1; weak D call: TRBD2 (6 bases). The germline V gene encodes CDR1 SGHRS and CDR2 YFSETQ. V lost 3 bases and J lost 0, with 11 bases in between. CDR3 size: 15 residues. CDR3 nucleotides: TGCGCCAGCAGCTCGGACTACCTTAGCACAGATACGCAGTATTTT. It yields the protein CASSSDYLSTDTQYF.

The chain joins TRBV27 to TRBJ2-7; D is unclear. CDR1 is MNHEY and CDR2 is SMNVEV in the germline V gene (reference sequence). V was shortened by 2 bases and J by 2 bases, with 7 bases between the two germline ends. The CDR3 sequence is 13 residues long. The CDR3 sequence is CASSLVGTYEQYF. CDR3 bases: TGTGCCAGCAGTTTAGTTGGGACCTACGAGCAGTACTTC.